The source of this T cell receptor (beta chain) is a study of identical twins. Template switching (which added a universal primer site) was used, and cDNA carried unique molecular identifiers. TCRdb re-analysed the 5' RACE reads in MiXCR, keeping a single row per CDR3 protein. This table holds 240,000 or so distinct CDR3 sequences, 9.5% to 15% found once. This clonotype was observed many times. Its target is unknown. The length of the CDR3 is 13 residues. V lost 6 bases and J 1 base, leaving 4 bases between the germline ends. Per germline, CDR1 SGHTA and CDR2 FQGNSA. General study results and limits: Abundant beta clonotypes from cord blood had fewer insertions, unlike memory repertoires, which showed none. Twin sharing of out-of-frame TCR alpha was underestimated by models in monozygotic pairs.

A further study also used this sample, focusing on yellow fever vaccine responses in identical twins. That report adds: Among the twins, the vaccine T cell response reportedly seemed partly convergent and partly personalized.

V and J are TRBV7-2 and TRBJ2-6; D unresolved. The TCR sequence derives from a woman younger than 30 in good health. The sample was memory (CD45RO+) T cells sorted from blood. CDR3 loop: CASSTSGANVLTF. CDR3 sequence (DNA): TGTGCCAGCAGTACATCTGGGGCCAACGTCCTGACTTTC.